This T cell receptor (beta chain) derives from a study of lymphopenia after photon versus proton radiotherapy. The CDR3 contains 14 residues. The germline gives CDR1 SGHNT, CDR2 YYREEE (reference sequence). Deletions cut 2 bases from V and 6 bases from J, with 15 bases between. Method: immunoSEQ multiplex PCR; TCRdb's copy keeps in-frame clones and lacks some. The repertoire includes roughly 63,000 clones, roughly 84% of them detected once, and roughly 2% sits in the top ten. The genes are TRBV5-4 and TRBJ2-7; TRBD1 might be the D (5 bases). The sample was peripheral blood, taken from a patient treated with proton-based radiotherapy. The receptor's source is a man in his sixties with pancreatic cancer. The CDR3 reads CASSFGHHWGEQYF. The CDR3 DNA follows: TGTGCCAGCAGCTTCGGACACCACTGGGGCGAGCAGTACTTC.